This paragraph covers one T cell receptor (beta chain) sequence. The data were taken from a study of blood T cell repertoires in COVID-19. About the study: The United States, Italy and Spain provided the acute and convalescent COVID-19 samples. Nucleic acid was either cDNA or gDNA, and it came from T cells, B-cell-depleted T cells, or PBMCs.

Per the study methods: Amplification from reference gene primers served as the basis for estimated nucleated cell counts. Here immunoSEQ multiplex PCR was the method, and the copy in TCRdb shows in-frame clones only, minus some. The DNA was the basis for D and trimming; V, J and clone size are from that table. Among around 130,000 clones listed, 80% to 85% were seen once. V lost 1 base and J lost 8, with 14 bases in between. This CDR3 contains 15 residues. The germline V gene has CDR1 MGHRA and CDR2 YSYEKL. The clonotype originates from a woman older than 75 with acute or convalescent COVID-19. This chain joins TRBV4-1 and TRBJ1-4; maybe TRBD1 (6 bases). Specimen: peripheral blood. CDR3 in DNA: TGCGCCAGCAGCCAAGTTTTGACAGGAGACGAAAAACTGTTTTTT. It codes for CASSQVLTGDEKLFF.